This passage covers 15 T cell receptor beta chains from one sample sequenced in a study of identical twins. TCRdb recomputed calls from the 5' RACE reads with MiXCR, one row per CDR3 protein. Seen here are about 690,000 distinct CDR3 sequences, around 5.7% observed once, and the top ten hold approximately 1.6%. The sequenced sample was naive T cells sorted from blood. The receptors stem from a man aged 18-30 years in good health.

This clonotype has a handful of counts. The CDR3 region is CSASRGSTNEKLFF. For the CDR3, the DNA is TGCAGTGCTAGTCGGGGGTCAACTAATGAAAAACTGTTTTTT. The gene calls are TRBV20-1 and TRBJ1-4, with D possibly matching TRBD1 (5 bases). V gave up 3 bases and J gave up 0 bases, with 8 bases separating them. CDR3 length: 14 residues. Per germline, CDR1 DFQATT and CDR2 SNEGSKA (reference sequence).

This clonotype was counted many times. The J gene is TRBJ2-3, the V gene TRBV6-5; D ambiguous. This CDR3 has 16 amino acids. The V end lost 2 bases, the J end lost 0 bases, and 12 bases lay between the germline ends. Germline V gene sequence: CDR1 MNHEY, CDR2 SVGAGI. CDR3 sequence: CASSYNSEPSTDTQYF. As DNA, the CDR3 is TGTGCCAGCAGTTACAACTCAGAGCCTAGCACAGATACGCAGTATTTT.

Ten or more counts support this clonotype. In DNA, the CDR3 is TGTGCCAGCAGTGACGTGAGGATAGAGCAGTTCTTC. It codes for CASSDVRIEQFF. V is TRBV25-1 and J is TRBJ2-1, with D uncertain. Germline V lookup: CDR1 MGHDK, CDR2 SYGVNS. This CDR3 has 12 residues. The ends were cut back, 3 bases at V and 10 bases at J, with 10 bases in the middle. The full variable domain, with the rest looked up from reference TRBV25-1 and TRBJ2-1, is EADIYQTPRYLVIGTGKKITLECSQTMGHDKMYWYQQDPGMELHLIHYSYGVNSTEKGDLSSESTVSRIRTEHFPLTLESARPSHTSQYLCASSDVRIEQFFGPGTRLTVL.

At least ten counts were recorded for this clonotype. J is TRBJ2-7 and V is TRBV18; the D gene is possibly TRBD1 (6 bases). The CDR3 covers 13 residues. V shed 8 bases and J shed 1 base, with 12 bases lying between them. The V gene's germline CDR1 is KGHSH and CDR2 LQKENI. In DNA form, the CDR3 reads TGTGCCAGCAGTCCGGACAGTTCCTACGAGCAGTACTTC. Encoded protein: CASSPDSSYEQYF.

The genes are TRBV20-1 and TRBJ2-7; D unclear. Trimming pared 5 bases from V and 4 bases from J, leaving 15 bases between. The CDR3 is 13 residues long. From germline, CDR1 is DFQATT and CDR2 SNEGSKA (reference sequence). CDR3 in DNA: TGCAGTGCTCCGACTTGGACCTTATACGAGCAGTACTTC. It yields the protein CSAPTWTLYEQYF.

This clonotype was seen ten or more times. This rearrangement joins TRBV27 to TRBJ2-1, with 8 bases that match TRBD2. Germline V gives CDR1 MNHEY, CDR2 SMNVEV (reference sequence). V lost 4 bases, J lost 14 bases, and 7 bases stayed unmatched. This CDR3 spans 12 amino acids. This chain's CDR3 is CASSSYREGEFF. Here the CDR3 DNA reads TGTGCCAGCAGTTCATACCGGGAGGGGGAGTTCTTC.

The rearrangement joins TRBV29-1 to TRBJ2-1; 9 bases agree with TRBD1. Germline-derived CDR1 and CDR2 are SQVTM and ANQGSEA. Germline trimming cut 5 bases from V and 2 bases from J; bases unmatched to any gene: 10. CDR3 length: 16 amino acids. The CDR3 DNA reads as TGCAGCGTTCCCCGCTGGGGACAGGGTCCCTACAATGAGCAGTTCTTC. It codes for CSVPRWGQGPYNEQFF.

This clonotype was detected a few times. CDR3 sequence reads: CASSPQWKYVNIQYF. CDR3 nucleotide sequence: TGTGCCAGCAGTCCGCAGTGGAAGTATGTGAACATTCAGTACTTC. J is TRBJ2-4 and V is TRBV12-3 or TRBV12-4; D is unclear. Trimming removed 5 bases from V and 7 bases from J, with 18 bases in between. CDR3 length equals 15 residues.

A few counts support this clonotype. The V and J genes are TRBV18 and TRBJ2-5; a possible D gene is TRBD2 (6 bases). Per germline, CDR1 KGHSH and CDR2 LQKENI. With 0 bases removed from V and 4 bases from J, the gap between germline ends came to 12 bases. The CDR3 is made up of 15 amino acids. This CDR3 is CASSPPGEGGETQYF. CDR3 coding DNA: TGTGCCAGCTCACCACCCGGAGAGGGAGGAGAGACCCAGTACTTC.

This clonotype was recorded many times. The V and J genes are TRBV24-1 and TRBJ1-5, with 8 nucleotides matching TRBD1. Germline values: CDR1 KGHDR, CDR2 SFDVKD. The CDR3 covers 15 residues. V was pared by 9 bases and J by 6 bases, with 12 bases of the junction left unmatched. For the CDR3, the DNA is TGTGCCACCCAACCGACAGGGGTTGTGGGTCAGCCCCAGCATTTT. This gives the protein CATQPTGVVGQPQHF.

The V gene is TRBV25-1, the J gene TRBJ2-1; 8 nucleotides agree with TRBD1. Trimming cost V 1 base and J 12 bases; bases outside gene matches: 8. CDR3 length equals 14 residues. CDR1 MGHDK and CDR2 SYGVNS come from the germline V gene. The DNA of the CDR3 is TGTGCCAGCAGTGAATGGGCAGGGGGCGCGTGGCAGTTCTTC. It translates to CASSEWAGGAWQFF.

This clonotype has ten or more counts. The V call is TRBV5-5, the J call TRBJ2-7; D is unclear. Germline CDR1 SGHKS, CDR2 YYEKEE (reference sequence). The germline V and J ends were trimmed by 0 bases and 5 bases, with 6 bases remaining between them. The CDR3 loop spans 12 amino acids. The CDR3 DNA follows: TGTGCCAGCAGCTTGGAGGACGACGAGCAGTACTTC. Encoded protein: CASSLEDDEQYF.

The sample holds a few counts of this clonotype. The chain recombines TRBV7-2 with TRBJ1-5; 7 nucleotides align to TRBD1. Germline CDR1 SGHTA, CDR2 FQGNSA. The CDR3 contains 13 residues. V gave up 7 bases and J gave up 7 bases; unmatched junction bases: 7. CDR3 amino acids: CASTRGARQPQHF. CDR3 coding DNA: TGTGCCAGCACCAGGGGGGCGAGGCAGCCCCAGCATTTT.

With regard to this clonotype: A much more abundant neighbour one base away suggests this may be a read error. The CDR3 end shows no conserved phenylalanine or tryptophan, and so a read error is likely. This chain connects TRBV3-1 to TRBJ2-1; D perhaps matches TRBD1 (6 bases). V was cut by 4 bases and J by 3 bases, with 19 bases left in between. Germline V gives CDR1 LGHDT, CDR2 YNNKEL (reference sequence). The CDR3 runs to 17 residues. CDR3 nucleotides: TGTGCCAGCAGCCCTGGGGCAGGGGCCAACCTCTACAATGAGCAGTTCATC. It is translated as CASSPGAGANLYNEQFI.

The chain links TRBV28 to TRBJ2-7; TRBD1 aligns across 7 bases. Germline values: CDR1 MDHEN, CDR2 SYDVKM. This CDR3 has 13 residues. Trimming removed 8 bases from V and 0 bases from J; junction bases left unmatched: 4. The CDR3 reads CASAGDSSYEQYF. In nucleotides, the CDR3 is TGTGCCAGCGCAGGGGACAGCTCCTACGAGCAGTACTTC.